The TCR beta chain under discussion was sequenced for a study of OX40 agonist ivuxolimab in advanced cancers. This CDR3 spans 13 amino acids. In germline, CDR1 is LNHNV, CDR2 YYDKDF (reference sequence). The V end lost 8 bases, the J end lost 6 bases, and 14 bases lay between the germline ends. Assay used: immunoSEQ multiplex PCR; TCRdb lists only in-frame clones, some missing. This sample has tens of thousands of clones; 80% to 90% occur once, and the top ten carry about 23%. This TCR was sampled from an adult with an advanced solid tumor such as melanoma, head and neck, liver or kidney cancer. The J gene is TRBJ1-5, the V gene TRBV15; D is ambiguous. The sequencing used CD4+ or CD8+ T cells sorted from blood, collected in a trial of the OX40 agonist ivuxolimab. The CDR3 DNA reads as TGTGCCACCCGAGACCCGAAGGGTCAGCCCCAGCATTTT. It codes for CATRDPKGQPQHF.